This T cell receptor (beta chain) was obtained from a study of regulatory T cells in long-lasting Graves disease. The sample holds many counts of this clonotype. Its antigen is undetermined. Arm-PCR with iRepertoire HTBI primers amplified the CDR3 regions for these TCR beta libraries. One entry per CDR3 protein, called by TCRdb with MiXCR from the multiplex PCR reads. Among 400,000 to 450,000 distinct CDR3 sequences, 16% were seen once, and the ten largest hold around 10%. This CDR3 region has 13 residues. V dropped 5 bases and J dropped 2 bases, with 11 bases sitting between them. The germline V gene encodes CDR1 DFQATT and CDR2 SNEGSKA (reference sequence). As to time point: newly diagnosed GD, antithyroid drugs for less than 3 months. From PBMCs, RNA was extracted and then used to make the TCR library. Study-wide points: Thyroid tissue went unexamined; only peripheral blood was analyzed. Persistent disease exhibited a predilection for TRBV28, TRBJ1-2 and TRBJ2-5.

Separately, the same data were catalogued under a study of T cells in Graves' hyperthyroidism and ophthalmopathy.

The genes are TRBV20-1 and TRBJ2-3, with a weak D call TRBD2 (6 bases). Here the sequenced sample was peripheral blood mononuclear cells (PBMCs), taken at new diagnosis, from a patient treated with antithyroid drugs. The TCR originated in a woman in her 30s with Graves disease. The CDR3: CSAPGLVTDTQYF. CDR3 DNA: TGCAGTGCTCCGGGACTCGTCACAGATACGCAGTATTTT.